Listed below are T cell receptor beta chains from one sample, sequenced in a study of tumor-infiltrating lymphocytes in primary liver carcinoma. TCRdb re-called the multiplex PCR reads with MiXCR, one entry per CDR3 protein. The data contain some 120,000 distinct CDR3 sequences, 50% to 65% of them singletons. Sample: liver tumor tissue from sampling region 1. The receptors here all came from a woman aged 55-75 years with primary liver carcinoma and hepatitis B virus infection. The CDR3 runs from the conserved cysteine through the conserved F or W. Fields, in order: V gene, D gene, clone size, CDR3 length, J gene, CDR3 protein, CDR3 DNA. The D gene is left open where the match is weak. Size is stated for part of the rows, as once, few or many counts, or as a class when the clone is expanded.

V gene: TRBV11-2; D gene: NA; clone size: NA; CDR3 length: 17; J gene: TRBJ1-1; CDR3 protein: CASILSRLGRGGTEAFF; CDR3 DNA: TGTGCCAGCATCTTAAGTCGATTAGGACGGGGGGGCACTGAAGCTTTCTTT
V gene: TRBV24-1; D gene: NA; clone size: NA; CDR3 length: 13; J gene: TRBJ2-4; CDR3 protein: CATSRAGENIRYF; CDR3 DNA: TGTGCCACCAGTCGGGCAGGGGAAAACATTCGGTACTTC
V gene: TRBV30; D gene: NA; clone size: many; CDR3 length: 14; J gene: TRBJ2-7; CDR3 protein: CAWSTRLGRYEQYF; CDR3 DNA: TGTGCCTGGAGTACACGTCTTGGACGGTACGAGCAGTACTTC
V gene: TRBV28; D gene: NA; clone size: many; CDR3 length: 15; J gene: TRBJ2-2; CDR3 protein: CASSLYRTGPGELFF; CDR3 DNA: TGTGCCAGCAGTCTCTACCGGACTGGCCCCGGGGAGCTGTTTTTT
V gene: TRBV29-1; D gene: TRBD2; clone size: many; CDR3 length: 11; J gene: TRBJ2-7; CDR3 protein: CSVGLVREQYF; CDR3 DNA: TGCAGCGTCGGACTAGTCCGCGAGCAGTACTTC
V gene: TRBV11-2; D gene: TRBD1; clone size: NA; CDR3 length: 18; J gene: TRBJ2-1; CDR3 protein: CTSSLSAGGTGDGNEQFF; CDR3 DNA: TGTACCAGCAGCTTATCGGCGGGCGGGACAGGGGACGGAAATGAGCAGTTCTTC
V gene: TRBV12-3/TRBV12-4; D gene: TRBD1; clone size: many; CDR3 length: 14; J gene: TRBJ1-1; CDR3 protein: CASSPDDRDTEAFF; CDR3 DNA: TGTGCCAGCAGTCCCGACGACAGGGACACTGAAGCTTTCTTT
V gene: TRBV11-3; D gene: TRBD2; clone size: NA; CDR3 length: 15; J gene: TRBJ2-3; CDR3 protein: CASSRPGGSSDTQYF; CDR3 DNA: TGTGCCAGCAGCCGCCCGGGGGGGAGCTCAGATACCCAGTATTTT
V gene: TRBV10-2; D gene: NA; clone size: many; CDR3 length: 13; J gene: TRBJ2-7; CDR3 protein: CASSEGQRYEQYF; CDR3 DNA: TGCGCCAGCAGTGAGGGCCAAAGGTACGAGCAGTACTTC
V gene: TRBV11-3; D gene: TRBD2; clone size: NA; CDR3 length: 15; J gene: TRBJ2-1; CDR3 protein: CAINLGNSGKLEQFF; CDR3 DNA: TGTGCCATCAACTTAGGAAATAGCGGGAAGCTTGAGCAGTTCTTC
V gene: TRBV4-1; D gene: TRBD2; clone size: once; CDR3 length: 14; J gene: TRBJ2-7; CDR3 protein: CANSLAGGPYEQYF; CDR3 DNA: TGCGCCAACAGCTTAGCGGGAGGACCCTACGAGCAGTACTTT
V gene: TRBV28; D gene: NA; clone size: NA; CDR3 length: 14; J gene: TRBJ2-1; CDR3 protein: CTSVGSRAPNEQFF; CDR3 DNA: TGTACCAGCGTGGGGTCCCGAGCACCCAATGAGCAGTTCTTC
V gene: TRBV10-3; D gene: TRBD2; clone size: many; CDR3 length: 16; J gene: TRBJ2-5; CDR3 protein: CAISESGGLAGGTQYF; CDR3 DNA: TGTGCCATCAGTGAGTCGGGAGGACTAGCGGGAGGGACCCAGTACTTC
V gene: TRBV10-3; D gene: TRBD2; clone size: few; CDR3 length: 12; J gene: TRBJ2-5; CDR3 protein: CAISDGGETQYF; CDR3 DNA: TGTGCCATCAGCGACGGGGGGGAGACCCAGTACTTC
V gene: TRBV6-9; D gene: TRBD1; clone size: NA; CDR3 length: 15; J gene: TRBJ1-5; CDR3 protein: CASSLTSDRAKPEHF; CDR3 DNA: TGTGCCAGCAGCCTCACAAGCGACAGGGCTAAGCCCGAGCATTTT
V gene: TRBV28; D gene: TRBD1; clone size: NA; CDR3 length: 15; J gene: TRBJ1-2; CDR3 protein: CASSFSDRVHYGYTF; CDR3 DNA: TGTGCCAGCAGTTTCTCCGACAGGGTTCACTATGGCTACACCTTC
V gene: TRBV7-9; D gene: NA; clone size: once; CDR3 length: 15; J gene: TRBJ2-7; CDR3 protein: CASSLFPRRAHEQYF; CDR3 DNA: TGTGCCAGCAGCTTGTTCCCTCGGAGGGCTCACGAGCAGTACTTC
V gene: TRBV29-1; D gene: NA; clone size: many; CDR3 length: 13; J gene: TRBJ1-5; CDR3 protein: CSVEGGKGQPQHF; CDR3 DNA: TGCAGCGTTGAGGGGGGGAAGGGACAGCCCCAGCATTTT
V gene: TRBV4-1; D gene: TRBD1; clone size: few; CDR3 length: 19; J gene: TRBJ2-6; CDR3 protein: CASSRDPGQGARGANVLTF; CDR3 DNA: TGCGCCAGCAGCCGAGATCCTGGACAGGGGGCGCGCGGGGCCAACGTCCTGACTTTC
V gene: TRBV28; D gene: NA; clone size: NA; CDR3 length: 16; J gene: TRBJ1-6; CDR3 protein: CASSPIGTRVNSPLHF; CDR3 DNA: TGTGCCAGCAGTCCAATCGGGACAAGGGTTAATTCACCTCTCCACTTT
V gene: TRBV29-1; D gene: NA; clone size: many; CDR3 length: 13; J gene: TRBJ2-2; CDR3 protein: CSVLPLNTGELFF; CDR3 DNA: TGCAGCGTCCTTCCCCTTAACACCGGGGAGCTGTTTTTT
V gene: TRBV4-2; D gene: NA; clone size: NA; CDR3 length: 14; J gene: TRBJ2-3; CDR3 protein: CASNQVSGTDTQYF; CDR3 DNA: TGTGCCAGCAATCAAGTTAGCGGCACAGATACGCAGTATTTT
V gene: TRBV7-9; D gene: NA; clone size: NA; CDR3 length: 13; J gene: TRBJ2-1; CDR3 protein: CASSPRLINEQFF; CDR3 DNA: TGTGCCAGCAGCCCGAGACTAATCAATGAGCAGTTCTTC
V gene: TRBV29-1; D gene: NA; clone size: NA; CDR3 length: 16; J gene: TRBJ1-2; CDR3 protein: CSVEGEGSRQNYGYTF; CDR3 DNA: TGCAGCGTTGAAGGGGAGGGTTCGAGGCAAAACTATGGCTACACCTTC